The clone carrying this TCR beta chain has at least ten counts. Its target is unknown. The data derive from a study of response to subunit inactivated influenza vaccine. V was shortened by 5 bases and J by 0 bases, with 12 bases between the two germline ends. The germline V gene encodes CDR1 MGHDK and CDR2 SYGVNS. CDR3 length: 15 amino acids. Study results and limitations: The authors offered the suggestion that each seasonal influenza vaccination recruits few new T cells.

TCRdb called the RT-PCR reads again in MiXCR, with one record for every CDR3 protein. This sample yields approximately 680,000 distinct CDR3 sequences, of which 15% to 17% are seen a single time; around a tenth belongs to the top ten. The chain employs TRBV25-1 and TRBJ2-3; D unresolved. This sample comprised PBMCs from blood, obtained 12 days after vaccination. This clonotype originated in a man aged 50 or older who received an inactivated influenza vaccine. CDR3: CASSSPAISTDTQYF. As DNA, the CDR3 is TGTGCCAGCAGTTCCCCCGCAATTAGCACAGATACGCAGTATTTT.